Below, one T cell receptor (beta chain) is given with its context. Its target is not known. Germline V gives CDR1 DFQATT, CDR2 SNEGSKA (reference sequence). There are 14 residues in the CDR3. V gave up 0 bases and J gave up 4 bases; unmatched junction bases: 4. Unique molecular identifiers tagged the TCRbeta library. TCRdb reprocessed the PCR reads with MiXCR, giving one entry per CDR3 protein. The sample holds approximately 270,000 distinct CDR3 sequences; roughly 25% are singletons and the top ten take about 5%. The entry originates in a study of T-cell reconstitution after alpha-beta-depleted transplantation in children. Study-level results: After transplant, high TCRbeta diversity at day 60 in some patients arose from surviving recipient T cells and thymic progenitors. The main origin of T-cell counts and diversity one year after transplant was newly produced T cells. Reported findings indicate that, about two months after transplant, alpha-beta T cells came from several hundred expanded clones, which were derived from non-depleted graft cells.

The source is a female patient between 2 and 15 years old who had a stem cell transplant for congenital amegakaryocytic thrombocytopenia, so the T cells may come from the graft donor. The starting material was PBMCs, mostly from graft donor cells, obtained 360 days after TCRalphabeta/CD19-depleted stem cell transplant. The chain couples TRBV20-1 to TRBJ2-7; the match to TRBD2 covers 9 bases. CDR3 region: CSAREVLAGYEQYF. CDR3 nucleotides: TGCAGTGCTAGAGAGGTCCTAGCGGGGTACGAGCAGTACTTC.